Listed here are 30 T cell receptor beta chains from one sample, sequenced in a study of shared clonotypes between healthy human individuals. Profiled with immunoSEQ multiplex PCR; TCRdb holds only in-frame clones, not every one. The sample lists about 520,000 clones; roughly 80% were seen once. Sequencing was carried out using PBMCs. All receptors derive from a woman aged 40 to 50 in good health. Some clones in this sample may be carry-over from other donors' samples.

This clone was detected once. The chain has TRBV5-1 and TRBJ2-3; TRBD1 aligns across 8 bases. CDR3 length equals 16 residues. Germline CDR1 SGHRS, CDR2 YFSETQ. V lost 4 bases to trimming and J lost 1 base; unmatched junction nucleotides: 8. The CDR3 sequence: CASSPRPGQGTDTQYF. CDR3 sequence (DNA): TGCGCCAGCAGCCCTCGCCCGGGACAGGGCACAGATACGCAGTATTTT.

This sequence joins TRBV6-6 and TRBJ2-7; 9 nucleotides match TRBD1. J was trimmed by 3 bases and V by 0 bases; bases with no gene match: 3. Germline loops: CDR1 MNHNY, CDR2 SVGAGI (reference sequence). The CDR3 has 15 residues. Here the CDR3 reads CASSYSPGQGYEQYF. CDR3 DNA: TGTGCCAGCAGTTACTCGCCGGGACAGGGCTACGAGCAGTACTTC.

The rearrangement uses TRBV27 and TRBJ1-2, with D tentatively TRBD1 (6 bases). This CDR3 region has 16 residues. The germline gives CDR1 MNHEY, CDR2 SMNVEV (reference sequence). Trimming took off 0 bases at V and 3 bases at J, with 14 bases between the two ends. As DNA, the CDR3 is TGTGCCAGCAGTTTATCCGGGGACATTTGGCACTATGGCTACACCTTC. It specifies CASSLSGDIWHYGYTF.

With respect to this clone: Other DNA sequences within the sample encode an identical CDR3. The chain recombines TRBV18 with TRBJ1-3; unclear D gene. V was pared by 2 bases and J by 0 bases, with 5 bases between. CDR1 and CDR2 from the germline V gene are KGHSH and LQKENI. The CDR3 extends over 14 amino acids. CDR3 protein: CASSPDYSGNTIYF. DNA of the CDR3: TGTGCCAGCTCACCAGACTACTCTGGAAACACCATATATTTT.

This rearrangement joins TRBV5-1 to TRBJ2-7; a weak D match, TRBD2 (5 bases). The CDR3 is 13 residues long. CDR1 and CDR2 from the germline V gene are SGHRS and YFSETQ. Trimming removed 0 bases from V and 6 bases from J, with 10 bases in between. The CDR3 sequence: CASSLVTGVEQYF. CDR3 sequence (DNA): TGCGCCAGCAGCTTGGTTACCGGGGTCGAGCAGTACTTC.

This chain joins TRBV2 and TRBJ1-3; D gene unclear. Deletions cut 6 bases from V and 3 bases from J, with 9 bases between. CDR3 length: 13 amino acids. Germline V gene data show CDR1 as SNHLY and CDR2 as FYNNEI. CDR3 coding DNA: TGTGCCAGCAGCCAAAGTCTTGGAAACACCATATATTTT. Its translation is CASSQSLGNTIYF.

V is TRBV7-9 and J is TRBJ1-5; D is ambiguous. This CDR3 is built from 12 residues. In germline, CDR1 is SEHNR, CDR2 FQNEAQ (reference sequence). Trimming cost V 0 bases and J 12 bases, with 9 bases left between them. The CDR3, as DNA: TGTGCCAGCAGCTTAGCTAGCCGGCACCAGCATTTT. Its translation is CASSLASRHQHF.

The chain recombines TRBV27 with TRBJ2-1, with D perhaps being TRBD1 or TRBD2 (5 bases each). Germline V CDR1 and CDR2: MNHEY, SMNVEV (reference sequence). V was pared by 3 bases and J by 6 bases, with 9 bases between. The CDR3 contains 13 residues. CDR3 nucleotides: TGTGCCAGCAGTTTGGGACCCCGCAATGAGCAGTTCTTC. Protein product: CASSLGPRNEQFF.

In DNA, the CDR3 is TGTGCCAGCACCCTGAGGGCGGGGGGCAATCAGCCCCAGCATTTT. As protein: CASTLRAGGNQPQHF. The gene calls are TRBV6-5 and TRBJ1-5; D is possibly TRBD1 (5 bases). This CDR3 comprises 15 residues. Trimming took 7 bases from V and 2 from J, leaving 15 bases between them. Germline assignment: CDR1 MNHEY and CDR2 SVGAGI.

This clone was counted a single time. CDR3 region: CASSPVQRAQDTQYF. The CDR3 nucleotides are TGTGCCAGCTCACCAGTTCAGAGAGCACAAGATACGCAGTATTTT. This rearrangement joins TRBV18 to TRBJ2-3, with D uncertain. Looked up from germline, CDR1 is KGHSH and CDR2 is LQKENI. V lost 2 bases, J lost 5 bases, and 14 bases lay in between. The length of the CDR3 is 15 residues.

This sequence joins TRBV19 and TRBJ2-7; the D call may be TRBD1 or TRBD2 (6 bases each). The CDR3 is made up of 14 amino acids. The germline V gene has CDR1 LNHDA and CDR2 SQIVND (reference sequence). The V gene lost 3 bases and the J gene lost 6 bases, with 15 bases spanning the gap. CDR3 in DNA: TGTGCCAGTAGTATCGGGGGCGCGTCGGCCGAGCAGTACTTC. Protein: CASSIGGASAEQYF.

The J gene is TRBJ2-1, the V gene TRBV4-2; 13 bases are a match to TRBD2. The germline CDR1 and CDR2 sequences are LGHNA and YNFKEQ. This CDR3 comprises 17 residues. V shed 4 bases, J shed 4 bases, and the junction held 7 bases outside the gene matches. The CDR3 reads CASSRTSGRGGYNEQFF. The CDR3 region has the DNA TGTGCCAGCAGCCGGACTAGCGGGAGAGGGGGGTACAATGAGCAGTTCTTC.

This clone has only a few counts. J is TRBJ2-7 and V is TRBV5-6; 10 bases are a match to TRBD2. Germline V gene sequence: CDR1 SGHDT, CDR2 YYEEEE. CDR3 size: 15 residues. V lost 4 bases to trimming and J lost 2 bases; unmatched junction nucleotides: 6. The CDR3 loop reads CASSQLSGRPYEQYF. The DNA of the CDR3 is TGTGCCAGCAGCCAACTTAGCGGGAGGCCCTACGAGCAGTACTTC. The entire variable domain, with the rest obtained from reference TRBV5-6 and TRBJ2-7, is as follows: DAGVTQSPTHLIKTRGQQVTLRCSPKSGHDTVSWYQQALGQGPQFIFQYYEEEERQRGNFPDRFSGHQFPNYSSELNVNALLLGDSALYLCASSQLSGRPYEQYFGPGTRLTVT.

The chain couples TRBV28 to TRBJ1-1; D gene unclear. V was pared by 5 bases and J by 1 base, with 14 bases between. The CDR3 is 15 residues long. Per the germline V gene, CDR1 is MDHEN and CDR2 is SYDVKM. In nucleotides, the CDR3 is TGTGCCAGCAGTCCAATCCAGGTTTCGAACACTGAAGCTTTCTTT. Translating it yields CASSPIQVSNTEAFF.

The genes are TRBV6-5 and TRBJ2-1; D gene ambiguous. Germline V gene sequence: CDR1 MNHEY, CDR2 SVGAGI. The CDR3 runs to 13 residues. With 6 bases removed from V and 8 bases from J, the gap between germline ends came to 14 bases. This chain's CDR3 is CASRQLELDEQFF. Here the CDR3 DNA reads TGTGCCAGCAGACAACTTGAGTTGGATGAGCAGTTCTTC.

V and J are TRBV6-5 and TRBJ2-7; D remains ambiguous. The CDR3 has 15 amino acids. V gave up 3 bases and J gave up 0 bases, with 12 bases separating them. CDR1 and CDR2 from the germline V gene are MNHEY and SVGAGI. The CDR3 sequence is CASSYGVEVSYEQYF. The CDR3 DNA sequence: TGTGCCAGCAGTTATGGGGTCGAGGTCTCCTACGAGCAGTACTTC.

This clone was found once. The V call is TRBV7-9, the J call TRBJ2-7; no clear D gene. Germline V gene lookup returns CDR1 SEHNR and CDR2 FQNEAQ (reference sequence). This CDR3 has 15 residues. Trimming took 1 base from V and 0 from J, leaving 10 bases between them. CDR3: CASSLGVGPSYEQYF. In DNA form, the CDR3 reads TGTGCCAGCAGCTTAGGGGTAGGGCCCTCCTACGAGCAGTACTTC.

The rearrangement links TRBV27 to TRBJ2-3; tentatively, D is TRBD1 (5 bases). The CDR3 runs to 12 residues. The V and J ends lost 2 bases and 5 bases respectively, with 5 bases between them. Germline V gene data show CDR1 as MNHEY and CDR2 as SMNVEV (reference sequence). The CDR3 DNA is TGTGCCAGCAGTTTAAGGGGAGATACGCAGTATTTT. It is translated as CASSLRGDTQYF.

The rearrangement uses TRBV5-1 and TRBJ1-4, with 7 bases matching TRBD1. The CDR3 has 16 residues. J gave up 1 base and V 2 bases, and 5 bases lay outside the gene matches. The germline V gene encodes CDR1 SGHRS and CDR2 YFSETQ. CDR3 DNA sequence: TGCGCCAGCAGCTTACGGCAGGGGGGAACTAATGAAAAACTGTTTTTT. Translation gives CASSLRQGGTNEKLFF.

Worth noting for this clone: The likely explanation is a read error, given a far larger clone one base away. This chain uses TRBV11-2 with TRBJ2-2, with D possibly being TRBD1 (6 bases). This CDR3 has 16 residues. Germline CDR1 and CDR2: SGHAT and FQNNGV. The CDR3 bases are TGTGCCAGCAGCCTATTGGGGGCAGGGGACACCGGGGAGCTGCTTTTT. This translates into CASSLLGAGDTGELLF.

The chain combines TRBV7-9 with TRBJ2-3, with D unresolved. The length of the CDR3 is 12 residues. V was trimmed by 1 base and J by 10 bases, leaving 9 bases between them. Germline V gene lookup returns CDR1 SEHNR and CDR2 FQNEAQ (reference sequence). As DNA, the CDR3 is TGTGCCAGCAGCTTAGAGGCTAGTCCGCAGTATTTT. Translated, it gives CASSLEASPQYF.

As regards this clone: A read error may explain this, as a much larger clone is one base away. CDR3 in amino acids: CASERYGEETQYF. As DNA, the CDR3 is TGTGCCAGTGAGCGGTACGGAGAAGAGACCCAGTACTTC. The chain employs TRBV2 and TRBJ2-5, with a weak D call TRBD2 (5 bases). The CDR3 covers 13 residues. The ends were cut back, 9 bases at V and 3 bases at J, with 14 bases in the middle. The germline CDR1 and CDR2 sequences are SNHLY and FYNNEI.

This sequence joins TRBV9 and TRBJ2-7; 11 nucleotides agree with TRBD2. With 4 bases clipped from V and 5 bases from J, the junction kept 5 bases outside the gene matches. The CDR3 runs to 14 residues. Germline assignment: CDR1 SGDLS and CDR2 YYNGEE. CDR3 sequence: CASSTSGSGDEQYF. CDR3 DNA sequence: TGTGCCAGCAGCACTAGCGGGAGTGGGGACGAGCAGTACTTC.

The rearrangement links TRBV30 to TRBJ2-1; possible D gene TRBD2, 6 bases. The V end was cut by 2 bases, the J end by 4 bases, with 12 bases between. CDR1 and CDR2 (germline): GTSNPN, SVGIG (reference sequence). This CDR3 has 14 amino acids. The chain's CDR3 is CAWSRGGYYNEQFF. The DNA of the CDR3 is TGTGCCTGGAGTCGAGGAGGGTATTACAATGAGCAGTTCTTC. Full variable domain (missing parts from reference TRBV30 and TRBJ2-1): SQTIHQWPATLVQPVGSPLSLECTVEGTSNPNLYWYRQAAGRGLQLLFYSVGIGQISSEVPQNLSASRPQDRQFILSSKKLLLSDSGFYLCAWSRGGYYNEQFFGPGTRLTVL.

V gene TRBV29-1 combines with J gene TRBJ2-1; 9 positions agree with TRBD1. The V gene end was trimmed by 7 bases and the J gene end by 5 bases; junction bases not matched to a gene: 9. Looked up from germline, CDR1 is SQVTM and CDR2 is ANQGSEA. The CDR3 has 14 residues. The CDR3 spells CSGHRDRAHNEQFF. The CDR3 DNA reads as TGCAGCGGACACCGGGACAGGGCCCACAATGAGCAGTTCTTC.

This clone was seen ten or more times. Other nucleotide sequences in the sample specify the same CDR3. The chain recombines TRBV19 with TRBJ1-2; D perhaps matches TRBD1 (6 bases). The CDR3 contains 13 residues. V was trimmed by 4 bases and J by 1 base, leaving 7 bases between them. CDR1 is LNHDA, CDR2 SQIVND, per germline (reference sequence). The CDR3 coding sequence is TGTGCCAGTAGTAGGGACAATAACTATGGCTACACCTTC. This gives the protein CASSRDNNYGYTF.

V and J are TRBV6-6 and TRBJ2-5; D not resolved. The CDR3 has 13 amino acids. Germline values: CDR1 MNHNY, CDR2 SVGAGI (reference sequence). V lost 3 bases to trimming and J lost 3 bases, with 8 bases between them. CDR3 protein: CASSYRLKETQYF. The CDR3, as DNA: TGTGCCAGCAGTTATAGGCTAAAAGAGACCCAGTACTTC.

This chain links TRBV27 with TRBJ2-7; 10 bases map to TRBD1. Germline trimming cut 2 bases from V and 4 bases from J; bases unmatched to any gene: 5. This CDR3 is 15 amino acids long. Looked up from germline, CDR1 is MNHEY and CDR2 is SMNVEV (reference sequence). Here the CDR3 reads CASSLGDRGRYEQYF. CDR3 DNA: TGTGCCAGCAGTTTAGGGGACAGGGGTAGATACGAGCAGTACTTC.

The V call is TRBV27, the J call TRBJ2-3; tentative D call: TRBD2 (6 bases). This CDR3 has 15 amino acids. The germline V gene has CDR1 MNHEY and CDR2 SMNVEV (reference sequence). Between the trimmed V and J ends, which lost 3 bases and 5 bases, there was a span of 15 bases. The CDR3 nucleotides are TGTGCCAGCAGTTTGCTAGCGAAGCACATAGATACGCAGTATTTT. It translates to CASSLLAKHIDTQYF.

This chain connects TRBV30 to TRBJ2-5, with D perhaps assigned TRBD1 or TRBD2 (6 bases each). Germline V gene lookup returns CDR1 GTSNPN and CDR2 SVGIG (reference sequence). The germline V and J ends were trimmed by 2 bases and 4 bases, with 11 bases remaining between them. The CDR3 runs 13 residues. The CDR3 coding sequence is TGTGCCTGGAGTTTACAGGGAGGAGAGACCCAGTACTTC. Its translation is CAWSLQGGETQYF. Complete variable domain (other parts from reference TRBV30 and TRBJ2-5): SQTIHQWPATLVQPVGSPLSLECTVEGTSNPNLYWYRQAAGRGLQLLFYSVGIGQISSEVPQNLSASRPQDRQFILSSKKLLLSDSGFYLCAWSLQGGETQYFGPGTRLLVL.